One sample yielded the 20 T cell receptor beta chains listed below, sequenced in a study of shared clonotypes between healthy human individuals. Method: immunoSEQ multiplex PCR; TCRdb's copy keeps in-frame clones and lacks some. The sample consists of some 2 million clones, less than 95% of them appearing once. CD45RO-negative cells were positively selected for CCR7, leaving out terminally differentiated effector memory CD45RA+ cells. Source material: naive CD8+ T cells sorted from blood. These receptors all come from a man younger than 35 in good health.

The chain couples TRBV11-2 to TRBJ2-3; no firm D call. V gave up 5 bases and J gave up 2 bases, with 14 bases separating them. The CDR3 runs 15 residues. Germline-derived CDR1 and CDR2 are SGHAT and FQNNGV. As DNA, the CDR3 is TGTGCCAGCAGCCCCCGACCGGAGAACACAGATACGCAGTATTTT. This sequence encodes CASSPRPENTDTQYF.

Turning to this clone: This specimen includes other DNA sequences encoding the same CDR3. The rearrangement joins TRBV27 to TRBJ2-7; TRBD1 matches 8 bases. The CDR3 is 13 amino acids. J gave up 3 bases and V 2 bases, and 0 bases lay outside the gene matches. Germline V gene data show CDR1 as MNHEY and CDR2 as SMNVEV (reference sequence). CDR3 loop: CASSLDRGYEQYF. CDR3 sequence (DNA): TGTGCCAGCAGTTTAGACAGGGGCTACGAGCAGTACTTC.

In the case of this clone: The sample carries other DNA sequences with the same CDR3. The V gene is TRBV27, the J gene TRBJ2-2; D possibly matches TRBD1 or TRBD2 (5 bases each). Trimming removed 8 bases from V and 0 bases from J, with 13 bases in between. The CDR3 length is 15 residues. The V gene's germline CDR1 is MNHEY and CDR2 SMNVEV (reference sequence). CDR3 nucleotide sequence: TGTGCCAGCTCCCCCGGGACGGCGAACACCGGGGAGCTGTTTTTT. This encodes CASSPGTANTGELFF.

The chain is built from TRBV6-5 and TRBJ2-1; 9 nucleotides align to TRBD1. The CDR3 has 15 residues. The ends lost 0 bases at V and 5 bases at J; junction bases unmatched: 2. Germline CDR1 MNHEY, CDR2 SVGAGI. CDR3 DNA: TGTGCCAGCAGTTACTCCTGGACAGGGGACAATGAGCAGTTCTTC. Its translation is CASSYSWTGDNEQFF.

This clone came up once. J is TRBJ1-4 and V is TRBV28; TRBD1 might be the D (6 bases). Deletions cut 5 bases from V and 0 bases from J, with 13 bases between. The CDR3 runs 16 residues. Germline CDR1 and CDR2: MDHEN and SYDVKM. CDR3 region: CASSIGTSATNEKLFF. In DNA, the CDR3 is TGTGCCAGCAGTATAGGGACATCAGCAACTAATGAAAAACTGTTTTTT.

V gene TRBV12-5 combines with J gene TRBJ1-1, with no clear D. V shed 2 bases and J shed 4 bases, with 8 bases lying between them. The germline V gene encodes CDR1 LGHNT and CDR2 FRNRAP. CDR3 length: 13 residues. CDR3 residues: CASGLQRATEAFF. CDR3 coding DNA: TGTGCTAGTGGTTTGCAGAGGGCCACTGAAGCTTTCTTT.

This chain links TRBV6-1 with TRBJ1-4, with D possibly matching TRBD1 (6 bases). The length of the CDR3 is 16 residues. The V gene's germline CDR1 is MNHNS and CDR2 SASEGT. Trimming cost V 4 bases and J 3 bases, with 15 bases left between them. The chain's CDR3 is CASSVYRGGSNEKLFF. As DNA, the CDR3 is TGTGCCAGCAGTGTATATAGGGGGGGCTCTAATGAAAAACTGTTTTTT.

The chain's CDR3 is CSCLDSGSYNEQFF. The CDR3 bases are TGCAGCTGCCTGGACAGCGGCTCCTACAATGAGCAGTTCTTC. The V and J genes are TRBV29-1 and TRBJ2-1, with TRBD1 as a possible D gene (6 bases). The V gene's germline CDR1 is SQVTM and CDR2 ANQGSEA. V was clipped by 8 bases and J by 0 bases, with 14 bases between them. The CDR3 runs 14 residues.

The J gene is TRBJ2-5, the V gene TRBV6-1; 11 bases map to TRBD2. With V trimmed by 1 base and J by 5 bases, 9 bases remained unmatched. Germline CDR1 reads MNHNS; CDR2 reads SASEGT. The CDR3 is 17 residues long. CDR3 loop: CASSEGTRLAGYETQYF. In DNA, the CDR3 is TGTGCCAGCAGTGAAGGGACCCGACTAGCGGGGTATGAGACCCAGTACTTC.

The chain recombines TRBV4-1 with TRBJ2-6; tentatively, D is TRBD1 (5 bases). Germline CDR1 MGHRA, CDR2 YSYEKL. V shed 1 base and J shed 4 bases, with 11 bases lying between them. The CDR3 covers 16 residues. For the CDR3, the DNA is TGCGCCAGCAGCCAAGCCGACAGTGCAGGGGCCAACGTCCTGACTTTC. Translated, it gives CASSQADSAGANVLTF.

This clone was seen only once. J is TRBJ1-4 and V is TRBV5-1, with 8 bases lining up with TRBD1. CDR1 is SGHRS and CDR2 is YFSETQ in the germline V gene. The V and J ends lost 2 bases and 6 bases, in that order; junction bases with no gene match: 6. The CDR3 is 15 amino acids. CDR3 DNA sequence: TGCGCCAGCAGCTTTACAGGGGGAGAGGATGAAAAACTGTTTTTT. This translates into CASSFTGGEDEKLFF.

This clone was found once. This sequence joins TRBV14 and TRBJ2-7; D is unclear. Germline-derived CDR1 and CDR2 are SGHDN and FVKESK. The CDR3 is 14 residues long. V was shortened by 3 bases and J by 2 bases, with 11 bases between the two germline ends. CDR3 DNA sequence: TGTGCCAGCAGCCACGGGCAGGTTACCTACGAGCAGTACTTC. Translation gives CASSHGQVTYEQYF. Using reference TRBV14 and TRBJ2-7 for the parts outside the CDR3, the full variable domain is EAGVTQFPSHSVIEKGQTVTLRCDPISGHDNLYWYRRVMGKEIKFLLHFVKESKQDESGMPNNRFLAERTGGTYSTLKVQPAELEDSGVYFCASSHGQVTYEQYFGPGTRLTVT.

This chain links TRBV2 with TRBJ2-7; D is uncertain. Deletions cut 8 bases from V and 3 bases from J, with 17 bases between. There are 14 residues in the CDR3. CDR1 is SNHLY and CDR2 is FYNNEI in the germline V gene. The CDR3 reads CASGLPDRNYEQYF. CDR3 nucleotide sequence: TGTGCCAGCGGCCTTCCCGACCGCAACTACGAGCAGTACTTC.

The rearrangement links TRBV30 to TRBJ2-1; TRBD2 aligns across 10 bases. Trimming took 2 bases from V and 8 from J; bases not matched to a gene: 15. This CDR3 region has 17 residues. Germline CDR1 is GTSNPN and CDR2 is SVGIG (reference sequence). CDR3 sequence: CAWSLGGLAFYGHEQFF. CDR3 sequence (DNA): TGTGCCTGGAGTCTGGGGGGACTAGCGTTTTACGGCCATGAGCAGTTCTTC.

As concerns this clone: Other DNA sequences from this sample encode an identical CDR3 as well. The rearrangement joins TRBV6-5 to TRBJ2-3; D possibly corresponds to TRBD1 (6 bases). The CDR3 runs to 15 residues. CDR1 is MNHEY, CDR2 SVGAGI, per germline. Trimming took off 5 bases at V and 0 bases at J, with 12 bases between the two ends. Here the CDR3 DNA reads TGTGCCAGCAGTCCCCTGGGGGCAAGCACAGATACGCAGTATTTT. Protein sequence: CASSPLGASTDTQYF.

The rearrangement joins TRBV28 to TRBJ2-4; TRBD1 matches at 7 bases. Unmatched junction bases numbered 12, after V lost 8 bases and J lost 8 bases. This CDR3 has 14 amino acids. Germline CDR1 reads MDHEN; CDR2 reads SYDVKM. CDR3 DNA sequence: TGTGCCAGCTCGGGCAGGGGGAAGGTAGACATTCAGTACTTC. It encodes CASSGRGKVDIQYF.

The chain couples TRBV7-9 to TRBJ1-2; D gene uncertain. With 1 base removed from V and 3 bases from J, the gap between germline ends came to 9 bases. CDR1 and CDR2 from the germline V gene are SEHNR and FQNEAQ (reference sequence). This CDR3 comprises 14 residues. CDR3 in DNA: TGTGCCAGCAGCTTAGAGGCAGGTGACTATGGCTACACCTTC. The encoded protein is CASSLEAGDYGYTF.

The rearrangement uses TRBV7-9 and TRBJ2-7; TRBD2 matches 8 bases. With V trimmed by 5 bases and J by 5 bases, 8 bases remained unmatched. Germline CDR1 reads SEHNR; CDR2 reads FQNEAQ (reference sequence). The CDR3 runs 14 residues. CDR3 nucleotides: TGTGCCAGCAGCCCCCCGGGCGGGGGGAACGAGCAGTACTTC. Its translation is CASSPPGGGNEQYF.

This chain joins TRBV25-1 and TRBJ1-2; D is perhaps TRBD1 (6 bases). This CDR3 is 18 amino acids long. Germline CDR1 reads MGHDK; CDR2 reads SYGVNS. Trimming cost V 6 bases and J 0 bases, with 23 bases left between them. CDR3 bases: TGTGCCAGCAGCCAAGTCCTTAGGACAGCAACTCCTAACTATGGCTACACCTTC. This sequence encodes CASSQVLRTATPNYGYTF.

The V and J genes are TRBV6-5 and TRBJ2-1, with 9 bases lining up with TRBD1. CDR1 and CDR2 (germline): MNHEY, SVGAGI. The CDR3 loop spans 14 amino acids. Trimming cost V 5 bases and J 8 bases; bases outside gene matches: 7. The CDR3 coding sequence is TGTGCCAGCAGTAGACAGGGGGGTTTGGATGAGCAGTTCTTC. This encodes CASSRQGGLDEQFF.